This TCR beta chain was captured by sequencing in a study of cytomegalovirus exposure and HLA in healthy donors. Findings and caveats of the study: Presence/absence analyses treated sequencing depth as roughly uniform across donors. The availability of immune exposure information extended only to CMV serostatus.

About this clone: No antigen is known for it.

In nominal health when sampled, donors likely had unrecorded immune exposures nonetheless. This CDR3 spans 15 amino acids. Trimming removed 2 bases from V and 8 bases from J; junction bases left unmatched: 6. CDR1 is MNHEY and CDR2 is SMNVEV in the germline V gene (reference sequence). It was with 60 Vbeta and 13 Jbeta primers that the PCR ran. Clones were sequenced by immunoSEQ multiplex PCR, and TCRdb holds only the in-frame ones, with some missing. The sample records some 150,000 clones, over 65% being singletons. The genes are TRBV27 and TRBJ1-4, with 9 bases aligning to TRBD1. This sequence originates from a man between 18 and 29 years old in good health and CMV-seropositive. The material sequenced was PBMCs. In DNA form, the CDR3 reads TGTGCCAGCAGTTTAGTGGGACAGGGACCGGAAAAACTGTTTTTT. It yields the protein CASSLVGQGPEKLFF.